Reported below is one T cell receptor (beta chain). The PCR ran on 60 Vbeta and 13 Jbeta primers. TCRdb's table, derived via immunoSEQ multiplex PCR, lists solely in-frame clones and lacks some. The sample has about 100,000 clones, over 75% seen once. The germline gives CDR1 MDHEN, CDR2 SYDVKM. This CDR3 has 13 residues. The V end lost 5 bases, the J end lost 2 bases, and 10 bases lay between the germline ends. These data are taken from a study of cytomegalovirus exposure and HLA in healthy donors. Sequencing was performed on PBMCs. The sequence was collected from a young woman in good health and CMV-seropositive. The chain joins TRBV28 to TRBJ2-7; a possible D gene is TRBD1 (6 bases). CDR3 coding DNA: TGTGCCAGCAGTCTCCGGGACACCTACGAGCAGTACTTC. Amino acids: CASSLRDTYEQYF.